These 11 T cell receptor beta chains were all obtained from the same sample, sequenced in a study of TIL therapy for anti-PD-1-resistant metastatic lung cancer. Time point defined: pre-treatment sample, taken before nivolumab and TIL therapy. The immunoSEQ assay was v3. Assay used: immunoSEQ multiplex PCR; TCRdb lists only in-frame clones, some missing. The sample holds about 36,000 clones, about 73% seen once. Material: blood, obtained at baseline. The receptors derive from a person between 25 and 79 years old with non-small cell lung cancer.

CDR3 sequence: CSVGHSDEQYF. The CDR3, as DNA: TGCAGCGTTGGTCATAGTGACGAGCAGTACTTC. The chain carries TRBV29-1 and TRBJ2-7; unclear D gene. Germline V gene sequence: CDR1 SQVTM, CDR2 ANQGSEA. Trimming removed 4 bases from V and 5 bases from J, with 9 bases in between. The length of the CDR3 is 11 residues.

The chain employs TRBV6-5 and TRBJ2-3; no definite D call. V shed 2 bases and J shed 2 bases, with 8 bases lying between them. CDR3 length equals 14 residues. The germline CDR1 and CDR2 sequences are MNHEY and SVGAGI. CDR3 residues: CASSYDTTTDTQYF. CDR3 nucleotides: TGTGCCAGCAGTTACGACACAACCACAGATACGCAGTATTTT.

The genes are TRBV27 and TRBJ2-2, with 10 bases lining up with TRBD2. CDR3 length equals 16 residues. V lost 6 bases, J lost 1 base, and 5 bases stayed unmatched. Germline CDR1 is MNHEY and CDR2 is SMNVEV (reference sequence). CDR3 sequence reads: CASREVAGGNTGELFF. In DNA, the CDR3 is TGTGCCAGCAGGGAGGTAGCGGGGGGGAACACCGGGGAGCTGTTTTTT.

This clone appeared once. This chain connects TRBV2 to TRBJ1-2, with D possibly being TRBD1 (6 bases). This CDR3 is 14 amino acids long. V was pared by 0 bases and J by 7 bases, with 12 bases between. CDR1 and CDR2 (germline): SNHLY, FYNNEI. CDR3: CASSEARGVSGYTF. The CDR3 bases are TGTGCCAGCAGTGAAGCGAGGGGGGTGTCTGGCTACACCTTC.

V gene TRBV14 combines with J gene TRBJ2-3, with a weak D call TRBD1 (5 bases). The CDR3 is 12 amino acids. CDR1 is SGHDN and CDR2 is FVKESK in the germline V gene. The V end lost 8 bases, the J end lost 2 bases, and 8 bases lay between the germline ends. The CDR3 here is CASGAVTDTQYF. CDR3 in DNA: TGTGCCAGCGGGGCCGTCACAGATACGCAGTATTTT.

There are a few counts of this clone. The chain has TRBV9 and TRBJ1-5; tentatively, D is TRBD1 (6 bases). V was pared by 0 bases and J by 3 bases, with 10 bases between. The CDR3 sequence is 15 residues long. Germline CDR1 is SGDLS and CDR2 is YYNGEE. The CDR3: CASSVGTAPNQPQHF. Here the CDR3 DNA reads TGTGCCAGCAGCGTAGGGACAGCGCCCAATCAGCCCCAGCATTTT. Together with reference TRBV9 and TRBJ1-5, the CDR3 gives the full variable domain: DSGVTQTPKHLITATGQRVTLRCSPRSGDLSVYWYQQSLDQGLQFLIQYYNGEERAKGNILERFSAQQFPDLHSELNLSSLELGDSALYFCASSVGTAPNQPQHFGDGTRLSIL.

Here the CDR3 reads CASSLGQGKGYGYTF. The CDR3 DNA is TGTGCCAGCAGTTTGGGACAGGGAAAGGGCTATGGCTACACCTTC. This chain uses TRBV6-5 with TRBJ1-2; 9 nucleotides match TRBD1. The germline V gene encodes CDR1 MNHEY and CDR2 SVGAGI. The CDR3 length is 15 residues. V shed 4 bases and J 4 bases; nucleotides not matched to a gene: 7.

The V gene is TRBV11-3, the J gene TRBJ2-3; possibly TRBD2 for D (5 bases). Trimming cost V 3 bases and J 2 bases, with 12 bases left between them. Germline V gene data show CDR1 as SGHNT and CDR2 as YENEEA. The CDR3 extends over 15 amino acids. Here the CDR3 DNA reads TGTGCCAGCAGCTTTGACGGGGTAAACACAGATACGCAGTATTTT. Its protein product is CASSFDGVNTDTQYF.

The chain uses TRBV19 and TRBJ2-5; 12 bases are a match to TRBD2. V shed 6 bases, J shed 4 bases, and the junction held 9 bases outside the gene matches. The CDR3 totals 16 residues. Germline V gives CDR1 LNHDA, CDR2 SQIVND (reference sequence). In DNA form, the CDR3 reads TGTGCCAGTAGACTAGCGGGGGGAAAAGCGGGAGAGACCCAGTACTTC. Translated, it gives CASRLAGGKAGETQYF.

J is TRBJ2-7 and V is TRBV7-9, with D unresolved. The CDR3 has 15 amino acids. Between the trimmed V and J ends, which lost 0 bases and 2 bases, there was a span of 11 bases. Germline V gene sequence: CDR1 SEHNR, CDR2 FQNEAQ (reference sequence). CDR3 amino acids: CASSLATGPTYEQYF. The CDR3 nucleotides are TGTGCCAGCAGCTTAGCAACCGGGCCGACCTACGAGCAGTACTTC.

This clone was observed a handful of times. J is TRBJ1-1 and V is TRBV7-9; D is perhaps TRBD1 (5 bases). The V end was cut by 3 bases, the J end by 2 bases, with 13 bases between. CDR1 is SEHNR and CDR2 is FQNEAQ in the germline V gene (reference sequence). This CDR3 contains 15 residues. The CDR3 sequence: CASSFFVGTNTEAFF. In nucleotides, the CDR3 is TGTGCCAGCAGCTTTTTCGTTGGGACTAACACTGAAGCTTTCTTT.